This TCR beta chain was sequenced during a study of regulatory T cells in long-lasting Graves disease. The time point is: persistent/refractory GD, antithyroid drugs over 5 years with positive TRAb. Isolated PBMC RNA provided the starting material for the TCR library. Under American Thyroid Association guidelines, Graves' disease was diagnosed. Arm-PCR with iRepertoire HTBI primers amplified the CDR3 regions for these TCR beta libraries. Per the study methods: Sample data revealed approximately 60 TRBV and over twelve TRBJ segments. Each CDR3 protein is one row after TCRdb ran MiXCR on the multiplex PCR reads. What appears here as the V and J calls and clone size reflects TCRdb's work, not the paper's. The table lists 450,000 or so distinct CDR3 sequences, around a fifth of them singletons. This clonotype was picked up one time. The CDR3 runs 14 residues. The V end lost 4 bases, the J end lost 6 bases, and 13 bases lay between the germline ends. Germline assignment: CDR1 MNHNS and CDR2 SASEGT.

The sample was peripheral blood mononuclear cells (PBMCs), taken when the disease was refractory, from a patient treated with antithyroid drugs. The chain recombines TRBV6-1 with TRBJ2-4, with D maybe TRBD1 (5 bases). The TCR sequence derives from a female donor with Graves disease. The chain's CDR3 is CASSGVGPVNIQYF. For the CDR3, the DNA is TGTGCCAGCAGTGGGGTGGGGCCAGTAAACATTCAGTACTTC.